This T cell receptor (beta chain) was captured in a study of PD-1 blockade in mismatch repair-deficient tumors. Looking at the study overall: Enrolled about 2012-2016, patients had progressing, pretreated mismatch repair-deficient cancers of 11 to 13 types. The study, taken as a whole, reports: Three of seven peptides expanded clones, giving over 130 unique blood TCRs.

Time point meaning: identical approximately ten-day culture without peptide (control). A roughly 11-day in vitro culture was run per each of about 7 reactive peptides. Details on this clone: Its antigen is unidentified.

Germline assignment: CDR1 SGHVS and CDR2 FQNEAQ. Trimming took off 5 bases at V and 0 bases at J, with 14 bases between the two ends. The CDR3 spans 16 residues. Sequenced by immunoSEQ multiplex PCR; TCRdb stores in-frame clones only, minus some. This table holds 14,000 or so clones, 85% to 90% found once. Sequenced here: cells cultured in vitro, sampled from a patient treated with pembrolizumab. The chain is built from TRBV7-8 and TRBJ2-4; tentative D call: TRBD1 (6 bases). The receptor comes from an adult with mismatch repair-deficient cancer. The CDR3 protein is CASSTGQRIAKNIQYF. The CDR3 DNA is TGTGCCAGCAGCACAGGACAGCGAATAGCCAAAAACATTCAGTACTTC.